The subject of this entry is one T cell receptor beta chain. The data stem from a study of blood T cell repertoires in COVID-19. Turning to the study itself: Both acute and convalescent COVID-19 samples were obtained from the United States, Italy and Spain. PBMCs, B-cell-depleted T cells, or T cells provided the cDNA or gDNA that made up the material.

V dropped 2 bases and J dropped 7 bases, with 5 bases sitting between them. CDR1 is SGHAT and CDR2 is FQNNGV in the germline V gene. The CDR3 runs 11 residues. Assay: immunoSEQ multiplex PCR; the TCRdb copy retains only in-frame clones and omits some. The sample includes around 180,000 clones, about 85% of them seen just once. The sample was peripheral blood. This sequence joins TRBV11-2 and TRBJ2-5, with D hard to call. The sequence was obtained from a woman aged 80 or over with acute or convalescent COVID-19. CDR3 residues: CASSLSVTQYF. CDR3 nucleotide sequence: TGTGCCAGCAGCTTATCAGTGACCCAGTACTTC.